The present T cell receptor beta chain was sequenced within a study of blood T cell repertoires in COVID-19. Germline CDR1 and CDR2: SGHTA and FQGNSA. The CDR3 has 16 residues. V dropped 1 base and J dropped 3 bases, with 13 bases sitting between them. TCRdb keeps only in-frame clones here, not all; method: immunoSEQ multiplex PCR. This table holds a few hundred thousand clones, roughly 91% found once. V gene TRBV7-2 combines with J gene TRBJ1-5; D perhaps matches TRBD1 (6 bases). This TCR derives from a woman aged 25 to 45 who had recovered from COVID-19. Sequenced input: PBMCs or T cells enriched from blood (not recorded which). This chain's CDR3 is CASSLDLRGLNQPQHF. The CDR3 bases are TGTGCCAGCAGCTTAGACCTCAGGGGCCTCAATCAGCCCCAGCATTTT.